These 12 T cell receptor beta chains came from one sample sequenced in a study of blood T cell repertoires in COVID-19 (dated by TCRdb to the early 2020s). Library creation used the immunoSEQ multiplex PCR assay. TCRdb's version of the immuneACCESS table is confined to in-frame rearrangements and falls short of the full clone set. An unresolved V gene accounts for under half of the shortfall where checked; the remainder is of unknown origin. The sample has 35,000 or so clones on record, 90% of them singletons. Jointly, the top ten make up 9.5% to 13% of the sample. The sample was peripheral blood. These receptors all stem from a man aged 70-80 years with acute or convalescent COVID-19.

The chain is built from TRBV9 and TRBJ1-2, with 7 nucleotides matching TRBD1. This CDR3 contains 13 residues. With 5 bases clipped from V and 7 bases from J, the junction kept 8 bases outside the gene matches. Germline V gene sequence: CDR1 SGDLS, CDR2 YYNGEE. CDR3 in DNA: TGTGCCAGCAGTTCTGAACAGGGGTCTGGCTACACCTTC. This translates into CASSSEQGSGYTF.

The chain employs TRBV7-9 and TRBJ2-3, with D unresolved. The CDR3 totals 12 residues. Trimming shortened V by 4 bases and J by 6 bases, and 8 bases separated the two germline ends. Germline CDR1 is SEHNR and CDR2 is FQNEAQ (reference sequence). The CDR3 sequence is CASSSHGDTQYF. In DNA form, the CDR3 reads TGTGCCAGCAGCTCCCACGGGGATACGCAGTATTTT.

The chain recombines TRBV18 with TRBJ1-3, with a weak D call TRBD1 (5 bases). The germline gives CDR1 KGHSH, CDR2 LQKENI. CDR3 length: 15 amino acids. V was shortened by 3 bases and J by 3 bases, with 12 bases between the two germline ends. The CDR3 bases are TGTGCCAGCTCACCCTCGGGACTTGTTGGAAACACCATATATTTT. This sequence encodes CASSPSGLVGNTIYF.

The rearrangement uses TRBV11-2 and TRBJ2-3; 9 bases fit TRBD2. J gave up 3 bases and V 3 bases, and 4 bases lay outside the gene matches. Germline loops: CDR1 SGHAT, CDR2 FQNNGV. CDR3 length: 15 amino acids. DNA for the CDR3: TGTGCCAGCAGCTTTAGCGGGAGCGAAACAGATACGCAGTATTTT. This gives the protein CASSFSGSETDTQYF.

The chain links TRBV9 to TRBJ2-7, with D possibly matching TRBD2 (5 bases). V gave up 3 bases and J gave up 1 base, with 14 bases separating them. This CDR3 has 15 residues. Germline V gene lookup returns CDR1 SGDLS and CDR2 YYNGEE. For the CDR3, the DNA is TGTGCCAGCAGCGAGGGAGCGACGCCGTCCTACGAGCAGTACTTC. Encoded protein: CASSEGATPSYEQYF.

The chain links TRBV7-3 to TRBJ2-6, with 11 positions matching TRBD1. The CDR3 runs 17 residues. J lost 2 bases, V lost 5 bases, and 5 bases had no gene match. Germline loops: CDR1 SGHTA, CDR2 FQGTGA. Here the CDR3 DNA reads TGTGCCAGCAGCCCCGGGACAGGGGGTGCTGGGGCCAACGTCCTGACTTTC. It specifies CASSPGTGGAGANVLTF.

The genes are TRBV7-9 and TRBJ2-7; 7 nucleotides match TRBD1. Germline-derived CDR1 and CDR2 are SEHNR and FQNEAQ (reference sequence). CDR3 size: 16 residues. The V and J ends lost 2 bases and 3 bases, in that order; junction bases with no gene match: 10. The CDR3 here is CASSLPQGEGFYEQYF. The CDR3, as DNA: TGTGCCAGCAGCTTACCCCAGGGGGAAGGGTTCTACGAGCAGTACTTC.

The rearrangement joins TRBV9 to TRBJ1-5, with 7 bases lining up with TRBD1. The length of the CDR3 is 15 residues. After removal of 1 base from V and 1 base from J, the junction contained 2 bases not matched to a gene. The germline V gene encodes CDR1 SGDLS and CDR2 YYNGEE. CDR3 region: CASSVSGQSNQPQHF. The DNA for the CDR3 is TGTGCCAGCAGCGTATCGGGACAGAGCAATCAGCCCCAGCATTTT.

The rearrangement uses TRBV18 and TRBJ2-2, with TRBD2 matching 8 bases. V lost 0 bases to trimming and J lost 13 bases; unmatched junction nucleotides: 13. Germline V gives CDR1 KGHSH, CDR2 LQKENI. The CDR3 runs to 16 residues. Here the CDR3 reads CASSPPGLAFYGGLFF. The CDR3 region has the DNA TGTGCCAGCTCACCACCAGGACTAGCATTTTACGGAGGGCTGTTTTTT.

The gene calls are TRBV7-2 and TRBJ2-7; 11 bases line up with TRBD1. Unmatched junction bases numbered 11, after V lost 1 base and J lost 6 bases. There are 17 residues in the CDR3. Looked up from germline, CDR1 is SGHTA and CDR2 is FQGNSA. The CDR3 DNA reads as TGTGCCAGCAGCTTAGTTCAAACCGGGACAGGGGGGAGCGAGCAGTACTTC. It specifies CASSLVQTGTGGSEQYF.

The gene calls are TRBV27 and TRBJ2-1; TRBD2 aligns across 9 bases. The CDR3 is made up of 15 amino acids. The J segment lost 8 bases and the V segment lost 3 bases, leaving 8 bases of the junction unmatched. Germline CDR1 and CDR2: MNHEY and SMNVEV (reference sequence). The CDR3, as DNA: TGTGCCAGCAGTTTTAGCGGGAGTACATTGGATGAGCAGTTCTTC. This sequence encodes CASSFSGSTLDEQFF.

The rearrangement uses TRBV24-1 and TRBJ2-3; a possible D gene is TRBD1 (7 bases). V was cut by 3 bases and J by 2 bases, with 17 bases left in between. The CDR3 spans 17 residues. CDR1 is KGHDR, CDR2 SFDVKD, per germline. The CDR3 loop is CATSDPVQGGLTDTQYF. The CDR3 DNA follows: TGTGCCACCAGTGATCCAGTCCAGGGGGGCCTCACAGATACGCAGTATTTT.